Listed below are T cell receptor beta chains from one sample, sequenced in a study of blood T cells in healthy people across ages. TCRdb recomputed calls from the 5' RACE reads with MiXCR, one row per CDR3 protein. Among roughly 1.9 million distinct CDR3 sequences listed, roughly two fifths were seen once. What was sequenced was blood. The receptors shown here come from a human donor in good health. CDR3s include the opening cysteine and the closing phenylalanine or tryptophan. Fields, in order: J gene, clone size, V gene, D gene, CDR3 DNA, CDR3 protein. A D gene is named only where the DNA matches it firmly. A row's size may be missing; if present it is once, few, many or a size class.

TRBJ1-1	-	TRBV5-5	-	TGTGCCAGCAGCTTGGAAGGGGGGGGAATGAACACTGAAGCTTTCTTT	CASSLEGGGMNTEAFF
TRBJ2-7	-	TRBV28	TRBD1	TGTGCCAGCAGCGAAACAGGGGCCCGGAACTCCTACGAGCAGTACTTC	CASSETGARNSYEQYF
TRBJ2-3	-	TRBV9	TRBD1	TGTGCCAGCAGCGGTCACAGGGGGCGCACAGATACGCAGTATTTT	CASSGHRGRTDTQYF
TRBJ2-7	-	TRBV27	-	TGTGCCAGCAGTTTAGATGGAGGGGCCTACGAGCAGTACTTC	CASSLDGGAYEQYF
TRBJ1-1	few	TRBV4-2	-	TGTGCCAGCAACCAAGATCGACGGACTGAAGCTTTCTTT	CASNQDRRTEAFF
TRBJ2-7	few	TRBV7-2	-	TGTGCCAGCAGCTTACGGCCGCGGGGCTCCTCCTACGAGCAGTACTTC	CASSLRPRGSSYEQYF
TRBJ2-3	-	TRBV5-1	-	TGCGCCAGCAGCTTGGCCGAATGGCATACGCAGTATTTT	CASSLAEWHTQYF
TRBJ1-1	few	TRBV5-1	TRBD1	TGCGCCAGCAACCCTGGACAGGGGGCGGTGAACACTGAAGCTTTCTTT	CASNPGQGAVNTEAFF
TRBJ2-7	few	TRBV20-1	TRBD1	TGCAGTGCTGGATCCCTTCGGGACAGGGGACGCGGCGAGCAGTACTTC	CSAGSLRDRGRGEQYF
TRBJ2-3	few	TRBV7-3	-	TGTGCCAGCAGCCCCGAAGTGGGTTATACGCAGTATTTT	CASSPEVGYTQYF
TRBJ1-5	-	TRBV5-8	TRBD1	TGTGCCAGCAGCAGGCACAGGGGTAGCAATCAGCCCCAGCATTTT	CASSRHRGSNQPQHF
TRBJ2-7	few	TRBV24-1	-	TGTGCCACCAGTGATACAGGGAGCTCCTACAATGAGCAGTACTTC	CATSDTGSSYNEQYF
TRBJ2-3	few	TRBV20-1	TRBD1	TGCAGTGCTAGAGATAGTGACTGGACAGGGTCAACAGATACGCAGTATTTT	CSARDSDWTGSTDTQYF
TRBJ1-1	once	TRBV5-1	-	TGCGCCAGCAGCCCCGTAAAGGGGAGGGAGAACACTGAAGCTTTCTTT	CASSPVKGRENTEAFF
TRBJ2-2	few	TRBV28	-	TGTGCCAGCAGTTTAACTGGGGACACCGGGGAGCTGTTTTTT	CASSLTGDTGELFF
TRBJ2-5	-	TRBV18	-	TGTGCCAGCTCACCAATCGACCGTCGAGAGACCCAGTACTTC	CASSPIDRRETQYF
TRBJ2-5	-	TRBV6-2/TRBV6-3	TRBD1	TGTGCCAGCAGTACAGGGGGCAAAAAGACCCAGTACTTC	CASSTGGKKTQYF
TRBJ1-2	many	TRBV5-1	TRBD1	TGCGCCAGCAGCTTTACCCAGGGGGCGAATAACTATGGCTACACCTTC	CASSFTQGANNYGYTF
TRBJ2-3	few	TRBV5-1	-	TGCGCCAGCAGCTCCGGAGGCCCTAAGGTCGATACGCAGTATTTT	CASSSGGPKVDTQYF
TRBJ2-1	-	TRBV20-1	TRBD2	TGCAGTGCTCAAGGCGGTAGCGGGGGGGTTCTGTTTTCCTACAATGAGCAGTTCTTC	CSAQGGSGGVLFSYNEQFF
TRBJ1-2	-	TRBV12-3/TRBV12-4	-	TGTGCCAGCATGGCCGGGGGGGAAGGCTACACCTTC	CASMAGGEGYTF
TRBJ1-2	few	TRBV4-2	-	TGTGCCAGCAGCTCCCAGGGAGCAAGGGAATTTCACTATGGCTACACCTTC	CASSSQGAREFHYGYTF
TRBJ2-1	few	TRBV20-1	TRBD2	TGCAGTGCTTCCCAATGGGGTAGCGGGGGGGCTGGTGAGCAGTTCTTC	CSASQWGSGGAGEQFF
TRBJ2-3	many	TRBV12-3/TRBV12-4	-	TGTGCCAGCAGCTTTTCTGCAGATACGCAGTATTTT	CASSFSADTQYF
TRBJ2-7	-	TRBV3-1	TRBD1	TGTGCCAGCAGCCCCAGACGCACAGGGGGATACGAGCAGTACTTC	CASSPRRTGGYEQYF
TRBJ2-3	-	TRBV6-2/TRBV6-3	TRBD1	TGTGCCAGCCTCCCGGGACAGGGGATCACAGATACGCAGTATTTT	CASLPGQGITDTQYF
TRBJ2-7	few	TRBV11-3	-	TGTGCCAGCAGCATCCACTTGGCCCGAGGGGAGCAGTACTTC	CASSIHLARGEQYF
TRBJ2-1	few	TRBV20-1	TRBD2	TGCAGTGCTCCAGCCTTTAGCGGGGACACCTACAATGAGCAGTTCTTC	CSAPAFSGDTYNEQFF
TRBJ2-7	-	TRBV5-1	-	TGCGCCGGCAGGGAAGACCCCTCCTACGAGCAGTACTTC	CAGREDPSYEQYF
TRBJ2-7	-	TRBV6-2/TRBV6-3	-	TGTGCCAGCAGTTACTTTGGGCAGGGGCTACCATCCTACGAGCAGTACTTC	CASSYFGQGLPSYEQYF
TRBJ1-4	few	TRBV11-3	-	TGTGCCAGCAGCCTTACAAGGTCTAATGAAAAACTGTTTTTT	CASSLTRSNEKLFF
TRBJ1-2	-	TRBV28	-	TGTGCCAGCAGGGACAGTGCCGAGTACTATGGCTACACCTTC	CASRDSAEYYGYTF
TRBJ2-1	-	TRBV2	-	TGTGCCAGCAGCGCAAATCGCCCCTCGCTGGGCAATGAGCAGTTCTTC	CASSANRPSLGNEQFF
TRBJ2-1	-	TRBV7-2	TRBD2	TGTGCCAGCAGCTTAGCGTGGACTAGCGGGGGCAATGAGCAGTTCTTC	CASSLAWTSGGNEQFF
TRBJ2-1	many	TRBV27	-	TGTGCCAGCAGTTTTCGGGGGAATGAGCAGTTCTTC	CASSFRGNEQFF
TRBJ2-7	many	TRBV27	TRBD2	TGTGCCAGCAGTACTCTAGCGGTCTCTTGGGAGCAGTACTTC	CASSTLAVSWEQYF
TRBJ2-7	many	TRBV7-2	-	TGTGCCAGCAGCTTAGGGGCAAACTACGAGCAGTACTTC	CASSLGANYEQYF
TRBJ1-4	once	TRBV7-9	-	TGTGCCAGCACAGCCGAACCGGCAACTAATGAAAAACTGTTTTTT	CASTAEPATNEKLFF
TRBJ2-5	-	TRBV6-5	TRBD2	TGTGCCAGCAGTTACTCGGGGACTAGCGGCAACCAAGAGACCCAGTACTTC	CASSYSGTSGNQETQYF
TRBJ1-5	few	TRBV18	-	TGTGCCAGCTCACCCCGTTGGGGCGATCAGCCCCAGCATTTT	CASSPRWGDQPQHF
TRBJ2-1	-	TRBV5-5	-	TGTGCCAGCAGCTTGAGACCCCGGACGGATGAGCAGTTCTTC	CASSLRPRTDEQFF
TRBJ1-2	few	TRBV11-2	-	TGTGCCAGCAGCTACCCAAGGAATAACTATGGCTACACCTTC	CASSYPRNNYGYTF
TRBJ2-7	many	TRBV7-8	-	TGTGCCAGCAGCTCCCGCCCCCTATACGAGCAGTACTTC	CASSSRPLYEQYF
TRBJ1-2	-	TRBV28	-	TGTGCCAGCAGTAGGCCACCCGAATATGGCTACACCTTC	CASSRPPEYGYTF